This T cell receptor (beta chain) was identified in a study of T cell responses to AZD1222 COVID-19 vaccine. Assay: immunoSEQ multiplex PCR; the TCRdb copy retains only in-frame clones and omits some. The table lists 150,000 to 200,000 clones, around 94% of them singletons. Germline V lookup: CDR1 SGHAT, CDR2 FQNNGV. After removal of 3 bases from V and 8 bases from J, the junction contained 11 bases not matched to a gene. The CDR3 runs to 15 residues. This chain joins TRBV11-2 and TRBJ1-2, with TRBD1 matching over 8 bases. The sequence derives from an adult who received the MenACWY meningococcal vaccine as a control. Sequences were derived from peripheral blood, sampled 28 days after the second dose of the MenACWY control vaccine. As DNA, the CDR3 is TGTGCCAGCAGCTTTTCCCTGGACAGGGCCTTCGGCTACACCTTC. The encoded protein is CASSFSLDRAFGYTF.